This section outlines one T cell receptor beta chain sequence together with its context. Its antigen is as yet unknown. The germline V and J ends were trimmed by 3 bases and 2 bases, with 14 bases remaining between them. The CDR3 contains 15 residues. The germline V gene has CDR1 ENHRY and CDR2 SYGVKD. TCRdb reprocessed the 5' RACE reads with MiXCR, giving one entry per CDR3 protein. Of around 770,000 distinct CDR3 sequences listed, roughly 10% are singletons. The data were taken from a study of CD8 T cells in ankylosing spondylitis. Notes on the study in general: What seemed typical of ankylosing spondylitis blood was a TCR beta motif built from several highly homologous variants.

The J gene is TRBJ2-7, the V gene TRBV10-3; no clear D gene. Sequenced material: blood, either unsorted or a sorted T cell fraction (not recorded which). The sequence was collected from a male donor with ankylosing spondylitis. For the CDR3, the DNA is TGTGCCATCAGTGATCCCAGAAAGCATCCCTACGAGCAGTACTTC. Translating gives CAISDPRKHPYEQYF.